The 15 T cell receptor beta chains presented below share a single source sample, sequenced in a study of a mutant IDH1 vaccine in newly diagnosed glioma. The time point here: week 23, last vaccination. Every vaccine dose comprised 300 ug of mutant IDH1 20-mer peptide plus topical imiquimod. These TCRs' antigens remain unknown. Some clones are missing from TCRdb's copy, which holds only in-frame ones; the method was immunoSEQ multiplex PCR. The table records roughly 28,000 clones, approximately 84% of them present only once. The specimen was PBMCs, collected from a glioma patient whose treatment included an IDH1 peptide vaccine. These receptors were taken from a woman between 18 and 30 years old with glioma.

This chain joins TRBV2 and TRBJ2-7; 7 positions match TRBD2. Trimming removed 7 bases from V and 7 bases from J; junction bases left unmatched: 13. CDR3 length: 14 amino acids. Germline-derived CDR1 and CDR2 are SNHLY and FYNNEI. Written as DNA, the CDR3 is TGTGCCAGCAAAGTTTTAGCGGGCCTTGGGGAGCAGTACTTC. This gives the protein CASKVLAGLGEQYF.

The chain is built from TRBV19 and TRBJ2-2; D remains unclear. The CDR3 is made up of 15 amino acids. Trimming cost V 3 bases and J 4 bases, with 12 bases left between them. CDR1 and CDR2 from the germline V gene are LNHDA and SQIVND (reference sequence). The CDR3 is CASSILAESTGELFF. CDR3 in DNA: TGTGCCAGTAGTATCTTGGCAGAAAGCACCGGGGAGCTGTTTTTT. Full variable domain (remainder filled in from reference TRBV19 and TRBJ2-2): DGGITQSPKYLFRKEGQNVTLSCEQNLNHDAMYWYRQDPGQGLRLIYYSQIVNDFQKGDIAEGYSVSREKKESFPLTVTSAQKNPTAFYLCASSILAESTGELFFGEGSRLTVL.

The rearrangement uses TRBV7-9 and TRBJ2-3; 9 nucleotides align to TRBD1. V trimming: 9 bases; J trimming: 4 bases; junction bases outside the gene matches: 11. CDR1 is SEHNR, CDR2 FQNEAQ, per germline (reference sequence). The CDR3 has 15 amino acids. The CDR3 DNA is TGTGCCAGTAGCCCTTCCCGGGACAGGGCAGATACGCAGTATTTT. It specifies CASSPSRDRADTQYF.

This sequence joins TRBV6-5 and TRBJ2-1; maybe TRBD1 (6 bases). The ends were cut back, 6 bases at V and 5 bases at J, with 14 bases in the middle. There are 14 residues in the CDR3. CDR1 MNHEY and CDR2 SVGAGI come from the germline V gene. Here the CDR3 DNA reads TGTGCCAGCAGCCGCCGGGACACTGACAATGAGCAGTTCTTC. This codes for CASSRRDTDNEQFF.

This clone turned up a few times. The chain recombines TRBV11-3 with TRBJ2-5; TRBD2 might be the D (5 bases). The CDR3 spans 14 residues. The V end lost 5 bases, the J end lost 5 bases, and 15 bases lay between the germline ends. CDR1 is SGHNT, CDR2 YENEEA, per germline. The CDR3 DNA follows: TGTGCCAGCAGCCAAAGCGGTAATGTCGAGACCCAGTACTTC. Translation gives CASSQSGNVETQYF.

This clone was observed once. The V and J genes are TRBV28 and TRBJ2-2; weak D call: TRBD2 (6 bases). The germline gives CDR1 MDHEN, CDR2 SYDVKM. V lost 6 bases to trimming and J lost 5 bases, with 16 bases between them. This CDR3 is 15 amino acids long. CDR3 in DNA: TGTGCCAGCAGGGTCGGAGGGGCGCTTACCGGGGAGCTGTTTTTT. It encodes CASRVGGALTGELFF.

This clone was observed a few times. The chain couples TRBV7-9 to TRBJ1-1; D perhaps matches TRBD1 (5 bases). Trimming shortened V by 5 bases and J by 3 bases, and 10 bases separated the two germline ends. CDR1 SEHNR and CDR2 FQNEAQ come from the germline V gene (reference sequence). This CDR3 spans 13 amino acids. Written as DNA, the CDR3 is TGTGCCAGCAGCCCTCTGGGGGACACTGAAGCTTTCTTT. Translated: CASSPLGDTEAFF.

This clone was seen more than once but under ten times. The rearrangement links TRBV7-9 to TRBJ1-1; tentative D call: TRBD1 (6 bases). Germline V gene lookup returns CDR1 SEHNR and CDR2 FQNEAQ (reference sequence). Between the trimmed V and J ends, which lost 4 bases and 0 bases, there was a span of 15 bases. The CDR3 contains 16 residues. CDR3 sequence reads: CASSSSDRRLNTEAFF. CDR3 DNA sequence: TGTGCCAGCAGCTCGTCCGACAGGCGATTGAACACTGAAGCTTTCTTT.

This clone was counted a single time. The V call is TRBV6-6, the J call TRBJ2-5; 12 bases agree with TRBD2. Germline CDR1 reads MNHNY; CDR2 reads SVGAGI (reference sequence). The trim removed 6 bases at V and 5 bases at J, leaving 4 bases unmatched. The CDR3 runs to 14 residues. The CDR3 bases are TGTGCCAGCAGAGCTAGCGGGGGGGCTGAGACCCAGTACTTC. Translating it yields CASRASGGAETQYF.

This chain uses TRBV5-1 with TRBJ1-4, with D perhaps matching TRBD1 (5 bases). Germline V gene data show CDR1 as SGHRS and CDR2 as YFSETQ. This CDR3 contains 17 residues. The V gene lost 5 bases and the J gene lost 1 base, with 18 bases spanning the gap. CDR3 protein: CASSYDIGRETNEKLFF. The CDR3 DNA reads TGCGCCAGCAGTTACGACATAGGCAGGGAAACTAATGAAAAACTGTTTTTT.

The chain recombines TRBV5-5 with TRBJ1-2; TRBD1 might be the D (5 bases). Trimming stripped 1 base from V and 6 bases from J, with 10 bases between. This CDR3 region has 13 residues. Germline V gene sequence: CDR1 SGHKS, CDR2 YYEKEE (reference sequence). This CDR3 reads CASSLQGLDGYTF. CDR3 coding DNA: TGTGCCAGCAGCTTGCAGGGACTGGATGGCTACACCTTC.

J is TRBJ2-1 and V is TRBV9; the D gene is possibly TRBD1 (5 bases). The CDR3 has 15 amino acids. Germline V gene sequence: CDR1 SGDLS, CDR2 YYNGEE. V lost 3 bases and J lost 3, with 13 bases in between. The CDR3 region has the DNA TGTGCCAGCAGCGCTCGGACAAGAGACTACAATGAGCAGTTCTTC. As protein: CASSARTRDYNEQFF. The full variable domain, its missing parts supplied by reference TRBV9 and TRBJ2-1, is DSGVTQTPKHLITATGQRVTLRCSPRSGDLSVYWYQQSLDQGLQFLIQYYNGEERAKGNILERFSAQQFPDLHSELNLSSLELGDSALYFCASSARTRDYNEQFFGPGTRLTVL.

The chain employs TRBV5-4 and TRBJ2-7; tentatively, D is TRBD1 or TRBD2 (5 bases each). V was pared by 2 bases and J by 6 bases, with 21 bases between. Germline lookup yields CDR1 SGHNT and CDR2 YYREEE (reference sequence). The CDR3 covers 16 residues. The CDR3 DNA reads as TGTGCCAGCAGCTTCAGGGCCGGGGCGAGGCTGACCGAGCAGTACTTC. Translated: CASSFRAGARLTEQYF.

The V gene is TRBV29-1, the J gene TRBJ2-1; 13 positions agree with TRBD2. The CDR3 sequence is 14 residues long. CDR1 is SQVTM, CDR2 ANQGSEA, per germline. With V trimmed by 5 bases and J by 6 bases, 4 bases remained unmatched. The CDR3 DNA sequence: TGCAGCGTTCGGACTAGCGGGGGACCCAATGAGCAGTTCTTC. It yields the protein CSVRTSGGPNEQFF.

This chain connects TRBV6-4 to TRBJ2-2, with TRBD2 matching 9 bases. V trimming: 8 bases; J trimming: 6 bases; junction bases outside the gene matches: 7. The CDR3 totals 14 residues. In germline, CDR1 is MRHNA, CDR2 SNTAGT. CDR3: CASSVLAGSGELFF. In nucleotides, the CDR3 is TGTGCCAGCTCCGTTCTAGCGGGATCCGGGGAGCTGTTTTTT.